This T cell receptor beta chain was profiled in a study of T cell responses to AZD1222 COVID-19 vaccine. The CDR3 consists of 13 residues. Germline assignment: CDR1 MNHNY and CDR2 SVGAGI (reference sequence). V dropped 4 bases and J dropped 11 bases, with 18 bases sitting between them. Produced via immunoSEQ multiplex PCR; TCRdb's table is partial and in-frame only. The data show some 120,000 clones, over 75% seen once. The rearrangement joins TRBV6-6 to TRBJ2-7; D tentatively reads TRBD1 or TRBD2 (6 bases each). Here the sequenced sample was peripheral blood, taken on day 0 of AZD1222 vaccination. This receptor was identified in an adult in good health. The CDR3: CASSFSLARGKYF. The CDR3 DNA follows: TGTGCCAGCAGTTTCTCGCTAGCGAGGGGGAAGTACTTC.